These 32 T cell receptor beta chains came from one sample sequenced in a study of shared clonotypes between healthy human individuals. Produced via immunoSEQ multiplex PCR; TCRdb's table is partial and in-frame only. Of 780,000 or so clones listed, 72% are singletons. The sample was memory CD4+ T cells sorted from blood. Subset: CD45RA-negative fraction. These receptors originate from a woman in her twenties or thirties in good health.

The V call is TRBV2, the J call TRBJ1-2, with a weak D call TRBD1 (5 bases). V gave up 6 bases and J gave up 8 bases, with 16 bases separating them. CDR3 length: 13 residues. CDR1 and CDR2 (germline): SNHLY, FYNNEI. The CDR3 here is CASSDQWGKGYTF. CDR3 coding DNA: TGTGCCAGCAGCGATCAATGGGGGAAAGGCTACACCTTC.

V usage is TRBV7-8 and J usage is TRBJ1-2; D call uncertain. The CDR3 is 14 amino acids. From germline, CDR1 is SGHVS and CDR2 FQNEAQ. V shed 5 bases and J shed 4 bases, with 14 bases lying between them. The CDR3 protein is CASSLRTLTYGYTF. In DNA form, the CDR3 reads TGTGCCAGCAGCCTACGGACCCTTACCTATGGCTACACCTTC.

The genes are TRBV5-1 and TRBJ2-1; D possibly corresponds to TRBD2 (5 bases). This CDR3 contains 15 residues. Germline CDR1 SGHRS, CDR2 YFSETQ. V was clipped by 4 bases and J by 5 bases, with 16 bases between them. CDR3 DNA: TGCGCCAGCAGCATCAGCGGTATGGAGGACAATGAGCAGTTCTTC. This sequence encodes CASSISGMEDNEQFF.

The V and J genes are TRBV5-1 and TRBJ2-2; D is ambiguous. The ends were cut back, 1 base at V and 1 base at J, with 5 bases in the middle. Germline V lookup: CDR1 SGHRS, CDR2 YFSETQ. This CDR3 has 14 residues. The CDR3 protein is CASSLTGNTGELFF. The CDR3 DNA reads TGCGCCAGCAGCTTGACGGGGAACACCGGGGAGCTGTTTTTT. Drawing the rest from reference TRBV5-1 and TRBJ2-2, the complete variable domain is KAGVTQTPRYLIKTRGQQVTLSCSPISGHRSVSWYQQTPGQGLQFLFEYFSETQRNKGNFPGRFSGRQFSNSRSEMNVSTLELGDSALYLCASSLTGNTGELFFGEGSRLTVL.

This rearrangement joins TRBV6-6 to TRBJ1-2, with 7 nucleotides matching TRBD1. The CDR3 has 14 amino acids. The ends lost 6 bases at V and 4 bases at J; junction bases unmatched: 8. In germline, CDR1 is MNHNY, CDR2 SVGAGI (reference sequence). The DNA for the CDR3 is TGTGCCAGCAGGGACCCGGGACAGTTCTATGGCTACACCTTC. Its translation: CASRDPGQFYGYTF.

This clone was picked up one time. The V call is TRBV6-1, the J call TRBJ1-2, with a weak D call TRBD1 (5 bases). The CDR3 loop spans 18 amino acids. Germline V lookup: CDR1 MNHNS, CDR2 SASEGT. The germline V and J ends were trimmed by 4 bases and 4 bases, with 25 bases remaining between them. CDR3 in DNA: TGTGCCAGCAGTGCCCGACGGGACGGAGTCTATAAGGGCTATGGCTACACCTTC. Amino acid sequence: CASSARRDGVYKGYGYTF.

J is TRBJ2-1 and V is TRBV2; 11 nucleotides match TRBD1. Unmatched junction bases numbered 3, after V lost 6 bases and J lost 5 bases. CDR3 length: 14 amino acids. Germline values: CDR1 SNHLY, CDR2 FYNNEI. The CDR3 spells CASSRTGGHNEQFF. Written as DNA, the CDR3 is TGTGCCAGCAGCCGGACAGGGGGCCACAATGAGCAGTTCTTC.

V usage is TRBV10-2 and J usage is TRBJ1-1, with D hard to call. CDR3 length: 14 residues. Germline values: CDR1 WSHSY, CDR2 SAAADI. The V gene lost 3 bases and the J gene lost 4 bases, with 12 bases spanning the gap. The CDR3 nucleotides read TGCGCCAGCAGTGACCCCGGACTGGGCACTGAAGCTTTCTTT. Protein sequence: CASSDPGLGTEAFF.

The V call is TRBV9, the J call TRBJ1-2; D unclear. The V gene lost 3 bases and the J gene lost 1 base, with 10 bases spanning the gap. The CDR3 is 14 amino acids. Germline V gives CDR1 SGDLS, CDR2 YYNGEE. The CDR3 protein is CASSARPGNYGYTF. CDR3 sequence (DNA): TGTGCCAGCAGCGCCCGACCCGGTAACTATGGCTACACCTTC.

The rearrangement uses TRBV5-4 and TRBJ2-7, with D perhaps matching TRBD1 or TRBD2 (7 bases each). Per germline, CDR1 SGHNT and CDR2 YYREEE (reference sequence). The germline V and J ends were trimmed by 2 bases and 6 bases, with 18 bases remaining between them. The CDR3 covers 15 residues. The CDR3, as DNA: TGTGCCAGCAGCTTCGTGGCAGGGGGGGCCGGCGAGCAGTACTTC. Translation gives CASSFVAGGAGEQYF.

The rearrangement uses TRBV18 and TRBJ1-3, with a tentative D call TRBD1 (5 bases). Germline CDR1 KGHSH, CDR2 LQKENI. This CDR3 region has 15 residues. V lost 4 bases and J lost 4, with 14 bases in between. CDR3 sequence reads: CASSRTGTGGNTIYF. In DNA, the CDR3 is TGTGCCAGCTCACGGACCGGGACCGGGGGAAACACCATATATTTT. Complete variable domain (other parts from reference TRBV18 and TRBJ1-3): NAGVMQNPRHLVRRRGQEARLRCSPMKGHSHVYWYRQLPEEGLKFMVYLQKENIIDESGMPKERFSAEFPKEGPSILRIQQVVRGDSAAYFCASSRTGTGGNTIYFGEGSWLTVV.

This clone was detected only a few times. V gene TRBV9 combines with J gene TRBJ2-1, with unresolved D. Trimming stripped 0 bases from V and 4 bases from J, with 14 bases between. The CDR3 covers 16 residues. Per germline, CDR1 SGDLS and CDR2 YYNGEE. As DNA, the CDR3 is TGTGCCAGCAGCGTAGGGAAGCCCCTGACATACAATGAGCAGTTCTTC. It codes for CASSVGKPLTYNEQFF.

The V gene is TRBV6-4, the J gene TRBJ2-6; D possibly corresponds to TRBD1 (5 bases). V gave up 3 bases and J gave up 2 bases, with 14 bases separating them. Germline V lookup: CDR1 MRHNA, CDR2 SNTAGT. The CDR3 runs to 17 residues. CDR3 sequence reads: CASSDGQGVPGANVLTF. The CDR3 DNA reads TGTGCCAGCAGTGATGGTCAGGGCGTCCCTGGGGCCAACGTCCTGACTTTC.

J is TRBJ2-7 and V is TRBV5-1; 13 nucleotides line up with TRBD2. The trim removed 5 bases at V and 2 bases at J, leaving 13 bases unmatched. The CDR3 length is 18 residues. Germline V gene data show CDR1 as SGHRS and CDR2 as YFSETQ. The CDR3 region has the DNA TGCGCCAGCAGTCCGGGACTAGCGGGGACGGGCCCCACCTACGAGCAGTACTTC. Amino acids: CASSPGLAGTGPTYEQYF.

V usage is TRBV19 and J usage is TRBJ2-6; D is uncertain. The germline gives CDR1 LNHDA, CDR2 SQIVND (reference sequence). Trimming pared 5 bases from V and 0 bases from J, leaving 11 bases between. The length of the CDR3 is 16 residues. As DNA, the CDR3 is TGTGCCAGTAGTGAGTGGTTCGGCTCTGGGGCCAACGTCCTGACTTTC. The encoded protein is CASSEWFGSGANVLTF.

The rearrangement links TRBV19 to TRBJ2-7; TRBD2 aligns across 8 bases. The CDR3 consists of 14 residues. The V segment lost 5 bases and the J segment 7 bases; nucleotides outside the gene matches: 10. CDR1 LNHDA and CDR2 SQIVND come from the germline V gene (reference sequence). For the CDR3, the DNA is TGTGCCAGTAGTGAATATACATCGGGGGGGGAGCAGTACTTC. It is translated as CASSEYTSGGEQYF. Together with reference TRBV19 and TRBJ2-7, the CDR3 gives the full variable domain: DGGITQSPKYLFRKEGQNVTLSCEQNLNHDAMYWYRQDPGQGLRLIYYSQIVNDFQKGDIAEGYSVSREKKESFPLTVTSAQKNPTAFYLCASSEYTSGGEQYFGPGTRLTVT.

In its sample, this clone was seen many times. J is TRBJ2-7 and V is TRBV11-2, with 7 bases lining up with TRBD1. J gave up 0 bases and V 5 bases, and 4 bases lay outside the gene matches. This CDR3 is 14 amino acids long. Germline CDR1 SGHAT, CDR2 FQNNGV. The CDR3 bases are TGTGCCAGCAGCCCGGGACAGCTCTCCTACGAGCAGTACTTC. Amino acids: CASSPGQLSYEQYF.

The gene calls are TRBV2 and TRBJ1-2; D possibly corresponds to TRBD1 (5 bases). V lost 4 bases and J lost 3, with 15 bases in between. This CDR3 contains 15 residues. Germline V gene data show CDR1 as SNHLY and CDR2 as FYNNEI. CDR3 region: CASSAELGVHYGYTF. The CDR3 DNA is TGTGCCAGCAGTGCAGAGTTGGGGGTTCACTATGGCTACACCTTC. Using reference TRBV2 and TRBJ1-2 for the parts outside the CDR3, the full variable domain is EPEVTQTPSHQVTQMGQEVILRCVPISNHLYFYWYRQILGQKVEFLVSFYNNEISEKSEIFDDQFSVERPDGSNFTLKIRSTKLEDSAMYFCASSAELGVHYGYTFGSGTRLTVV.

This chain uses TRBV5-1 with TRBJ2-2, with 9 bases lining up with TRBD2. CDR3 length: 17 residues. The V gene end was trimmed by 5 bases and the J gene end by 3 bases; junction bases not matched to a gene: 11. Germline-derived CDR1 and CDR2 are SGHRS and YFSETQ. CDR3 amino acids: CASRPRWLAGHTGELFF. DNA of the CDR3: TGCGCCAGCAGGCCCCGGTGGCTAGCGGGACACACCGGGGAGCTGTTTTTT.

The chain links TRBV29-1 to TRBJ2-7; D gene unclear. The CDR3 extends over 12 amino acids. Germline V gene lookup returns CDR1 SQVTM and CDR2 ANQGSEA. Trimming cost V 5 bases and J 0 bases, with 8 bases left between them. The CDR3 here is CSVTFTSYEQYF. In DNA, the CDR3 is TGCAGCGTTACCTTCACCTCCTACGAGCAGTACTTC.

The chain couples TRBV18 to TRBJ1-2; 10 positions agree with TRBD1. This CDR3 is built from 15 residues. Germline trimming cut 3 bases from V and 5 bases from J; bases unmatched to any gene: 6. CDR1 and CDR2 (germline): KGHSH, LQKENI. The CDR3 region has the DNA TGTGCCAGCTCACCCCGGACAGGGGGAGGGTATGGCTACACCTTC. Translation: CASSPRTGGGYGYTF.

V usage is TRBV15 and J usage is TRBJ1-3, with D perhaps matching TRBD1 (5 bases). This CDR3 is 16 amino acids long. Germline CDR1 reads LNHNV; CDR2 reads YYDKDF (reference sequence). V was pared by 0 bases and J by 4 bases, with 13 bases between. Here the CDR3 reads CATSRDVGTNGNTIYF. The CDR3, as DNA: TGTGCCACCAGCAGAGATGTAGGGACGAACGGAAACACCATATATTTT.

This clone was picked up a small number of times. The chain links TRBV29-1 to TRBJ2-1; the D is unclear. The CDR3 length is 11 residues. CDR1 is SQVTM and CDR2 is ANQGSEA in the germline V gene. Trimming removed 6 bases at V and 7 bases at J, with 10 bases between. In DNA form, the CDR3 reads TGCAGCGTGCGTAGCAGGAATGAGCAGTTCTTC. It specifies CSVRSRNEQFF.

The V call is TRBV29-1, the J call TRBJ2-7, with D unresolved. From germline, CDR1 is SQVTM and CDR2 ANQGSEA. The CDR3 extends over 12 amino acids. V lost 6 bases, J lost 2 bases, and 11 bases lay in between. The CDR3 DNA reads as TGCAGCGTAAGGTCGGCTACCTACGAGCAGTACTTC. It encodes CSVRSATYEQYF.

The rearrangement joins TRBV5-5 to TRBJ1-4, with D possibly being TRBD1 (5 bases). V lost 0 bases and J 3 bases, leaving 9 bases between the germline ends. The length of the CDR3 is 15 residues. The germline CDR1 and CDR2 sequences are SGHKS and YYEKEE (reference sequence). In nucleotides, the CDR3 is TGTGCCAGCAGCTTGGTTCCGGGGGCTAATGAAAAACTGTTTTTT. Protein: CASSLVPGANEKLFF.

This chain joins TRBV6-4 and TRBJ2-7, with 9 bases lining up with TRBD2. The V gene end was trimmed by 7 bases and the J gene end by 3 bases; junction bases not matched to a gene: 13. Germline V gives CDR1 MRHNA, CDR2 SNTAGT. This CDR3 region has 16 residues. The CDR3 sequence is CASTLLAGMALYEQYF. The CDR3 bases are TGTGCCAGCACCTTACTAGCGGGCATGGCCCTCTACGAGCAGTACTTC.

Notes on this clone: Other DNA sequences from this sample encode an identical CDR3 as well. CDR3 sequence reads: CASSPTGSSYNEQFF. The DNA of the CDR3 is TGTGCCAGCAGTCCGACAGGGAGTTCCTACAATGAGCAGTTCTTC. The chain couples TRBV28 to TRBJ2-1; 7 positions match TRBD1. CDR3 length: 15 amino acids. Germline V CDR1 and CDR2: MDHEN, SYDVKM. Trimming removed 5 bases from V and 1 base from J; junction bases left unmatched: 5.

The chain has TRBV4-1 and TRBJ2-5; 13 bases map to TRBD2. Per germline, CDR1 MGHRA and CDR2 YSYEKL. The CDR3 is 16 amino acids. Trimming cost V 4 bases and J 7 bases; bases outside gene matches: 9. The chain's CDR3 is CASSRTGLAGEGTQYF. CDR3 in DNA: TGCGCCAGCAGCCGGACCGGACTAGCGGGAGAAGGGACCCAGTACTTC.

This sequence joins TRBV6-5 and TRBJ2-7; 9 bases align to TRBD2. The CDR3 has 11 amino acids. Germline CDR1 reads MNHEY; CDR2 reads SVGAGI. The V segment lost 4 bases and the J segment 9 bases; nucleotides outside the gene matches: 1. The CDR3 region is CASSLAGVQYF. The CDR3 DNA reads as TGTGCCAGCAGTTTAGCGGGAGTGCAGTACTTC.

The J gene is TRBJ2-7, the V gene TRBV5-4, with D hard to call. The V end was cut by 1 base, the J end by 2 bases, with 4 bases between. This CDR3 contains 12 residues. Looked up from germline, CDR1 is SGHNT and CDR2 is YYREEE (reference sequence). CDR3 region: CASSLQPYEQYF. For the CDR3, the DNA is TGTGCCAGCAGCTTGCAGCCCTACGAGCAGTACTTC.

The rearrangement links TRBV18 to TRBJ1-1, with D uncertain. CDR3 length: 15 amino acids. Trimming stripped 2 bases from V and 1 base from J, with 11 bases between. Germline lookup yields CDR1 KGHSH and CDR2 LQKENI. The CDR3 DNA sequence: TGTGCCAGCTCACCATACACCCAGAGGAACACTGAAGCTTTCTTT. Its protein is CASSPYTQRNTEAFF. The entire variable domain, with the rest obtained from reference TRBV18 and TRBJ1-1, is as follows: NAGVMQNPRHLVRRRGQEARLRCSPMKGHSHVYWYRQLPEEGLKFMVYLQKENIIDESGMPKERFSAEFPKEGPSILRIQQVVRGDSAAYFCASSPYTQRNTEAFFGQGTRLTVV.

The rearrangement uses TRBV30 and TRBJ2-3; 13 nucleotides match TRBD2. J lost 3 bases, V lost 7 bases, and 1 base had no gene match. Germline V CDR1 and CDR2: GTSNPN, SVGIG (reference sequence). There are 13 residues in the CDR3. In DNA, the CDR3 is TGTGCCTTGACTAGCGGGAGGACAGATACGCAGTATTTT. Its translation: CALTSGRTDTQYF.